Shown below are 32 T cell receptor beta chains from a single sample sequenced in a study of metastatic and nonmetastatic thyroid tumors. Thyroid surgery was performed in patients who had received no treatment beforehand. MiXCR was used by TCRdb to re-call the PCR reads. The sample holds 30,000 to 40,000 clones, less than 40% seen once. Sequencing was done on a sample of tumor tissue. Source of these receptors: a female donor with papillary thyroid cancer or a benign thyroid nodule (not recorded which). Some clones in this sample may be carry-over from other donors' samples.

This clone has more than one count but fewer than ten. J is TRBJ1-5 and V is TRBV6-1; D is perhaps TRBD1 (5 bases). V gave up 3 bases and J gave up 4 bases, with 19 bases separating them. The CDR3 sequence is 17 residues long. In germline, CDR1 is MNHNS, CDR2 SASEGT. CDR3 protein: CASSDRTLSGSNQPQHF. CDR3 DNA: TGTGCCAGCAGTGATCGTACACTATCAGGGAGTAATCAGCCCCAGCATTTT.

This clone was observed a few times. V usage is TRBV6-1 and J usage is TRBJ2-7; 7 bases line up with TRBD1. V trimming: 5 bases; J trimming: 7 bases; junction bases outside the gene matches: 14. CDR1 and CDR2 (germline): MNHNS, SASEGT. The CDR3 loop spans 15 amino acids. This CDR3 is CASSYDRAGGFEQYF. The CDR3 nucleotides are TGTGCCAGCAGTTATGACAGGGCTGGCGGATTTGAGCAGTACTTC.

This clone was seen only a few times. This chain links TRBV12-3 or TRBV12-4 with TRBJ2-7, with D unclear. The CDR3 has 13 amino acids. Trimming pared 2 bases from V and 5 bases from J, leaving 10 bases between. CDR3 amino acids: CASSLSASHEQYF. CDR3 nucleotides: TGTGCCAGCAGTTTATCAGCGAGTCACGAGCAGTACTTC.

This clone is medium-sized (0.01 to 0.1%) by share. The V call is TRBV7-9, the J call TRBJ2-1; D not resolved. Trimming took 5 bases from V and 11 from J, leaving 13 bases between them. Germline CDR1 reads SEHNR; CDR2 reads FQNEAQ (reference sequence). The CDR3 consists of 12 residues. The chain's CDR3 is CASSAIQQKQFF. CDR3 in DNA: TGTGCCAGCAGCGCGATACAGCAAAAGCAGTTCTTC.

V is TRBV6-1 and J is TRBJ2-5; D perhaps matches TRBD2 (6 bases). This CDR3 has 14 amino acids. The V gene lost 2 bases and the J gene lost 4 bases, with 11 bases spanning the gap. Germline V lookup: CDR1 MNHNS, CDR2 SASEGT. The CDR3 region has the DNA TGTGCCAGCAGTGAACGGGGGATCCCAGAGACCCAGTACTTC. Protein product: CASSERGIPETQYF.

The genes are TRBV19 and TRBJ1-4, with D possibly TRBD1 on 5 matching bases. Trimming removed 5 bases at V and 3 bases at J, with 16 bases between. Germline V lookup: CDR1 LNHDA, CDR2 SQIVND (reference sequence). This CDR3 comprises 16 residues. The CDR3 DNA reads as TGTGCCAGTAGTGGAGGGGCAGGGCGGGCTAATGAAAAACTGTTTTTT. Translated: CASSGGAGRANEKLFF.

The chain recombines TRBV7-8 with TRBJ2-7; 9 bases are shared with TRBD1. V trimming: 5 bases; J trimming: 3 bases; junction bases outside the gene matches: 5. The CDR3 runs 14 residues. The V gene's germline CDR1 is SGHVS and CDR2 FQNEAQ. In nucleotides, the CDR3 is TGTGCCAGCAGCCGGGGACAGGGCTACTACGAGCAGTACTTC. This codes for CASSRGQGYYEQYF.

The chain has TRBV7-3 and TRBJ2-2; 9 nucleotides agree with TRBD1. J was trimmed by 2 bases and V by 0 bases; bases with no gene match: 10. CDR3 length: 19 amino acids. Germline V gene sequence: CDR1 SGHTA, CDR2 FQGTGA. The CDR3 sequence is CASSLTKEGTGRNTGELFF. CDR3 sequence (DNA): TGTGCCAGCAGCTTAACGAAGGAGGGGACAGGGCGAAACACCGGGGAGCTGTTTTTT.

This clone is classed as large. CDR3: CASSSGGAWNEQFF. CDR3 bases: TGTGCCAGCTCCAGCGGGGGGGCCTGGAATGAGCAGTTCTTC. This rearrangement joins TRBV2 to TRBJ2-1, with TRBD2 matching 10 bases. Per the germline V gene, CDR1 is SNHLY and CDR2 is FYNNEI. The length of the CDR3 is 14 residues. Trimming cost V 8 bases and J 7 bases; bases outside gene matches: 8.

This clone was seen only once. The V gene is TRBV5-1, the J gene TRBJ2-1, with 8 bases identical to TRBD2. Germline CDR1 reads SGHRS; CDR2 reads YFSETQ. The CDR3 is made up of 17 amino acids. V lost 1 base to trimming and J lost 1 base; unmatched junction nucleotides: 7. The CDR3 protein is CASSLRKRETSYNEQFF. In DNA, the CDR3 is TGCGCCAGCAGCTTGAGGAAGCGGGAGACTTCCTACAATGAGCAGTTCTTC.

The chain links TRBV9 to TRBJ2-7; 7 bases are a match to TRBD2. The CDR3 totals 16 residues. Germline lookup yields CDR1 SGDLS and CDR2 YYNGEE. Trimming at V came to 0 bases and at J to 6 bases, leaving 12 bases not matched to a gene. The CDR3 nucleotides read TGTGCCAGCAGCGTAGGAGTAGCGGGTCGTCTAAGCGAGCAGTACTTC. Translating it yields CASSVGVAGRLSEQYF.

The chain uses TRBV7-2 and TRBJ1-2, with TRBD1 as a possible D gene (5 bases). The CDR3 is made up of 14 amino acids. Germline assignment: CDR1 SGHTA and CDR2 FQGNSA. Between the trimmed V and J ends, which lost 4 bases and 5 bases, there was a span of 14 bases. Written as DNA, the CDR3 is TGTGCCAGCAGCTCGGGACGGGCGGGGTATGGCTACACCTTC. This encodes CASSSGRAGYGYTF.

V usage is TRBV15 and J usage is TRBJ2-2; the D gene is possibly TRBD2 (6 bases). Germline lookup yields CDR1 LNHNV and CDR2 YYDKDF (reference sequence). V lost 2 bases, J lost 3 bases, and 10 bases lay in between. The CDR3 covers 15 residues. CDR3 sequence: CATSRLGGDTGELFF. In DNA form, the CDR3 reads TGTGCCACCAGCAGACTGGGAGGCGACACCGGGGAGCTGTTTTTT.

There are a few counts of this clone. The rearrangement links TRBV2 to TRBJ2-2, with D uncertain. The V gene lost 8 bases and the J gene lost 1 base, with 5 bases spanning the gap. CDR3 length: 12 residues. Germline-derived CDR1 and CDR2 are SNHLY and FYNNEI. The CDR3 here is CASAKNTGELFF. DNA for the CDR3: TGTGCCAGCGCAAAGAACACCGGGGAGCTGTTTTTT. Full variable domain (rest looked up from reference TRBV2 and TRBJ2-2): EPEVTQTPSHQVTQMGQEVILRCVPISNHLYFYWYRQILGQKVEFLVSFYNNEISEKSEIFDDQFSVERPDGSNFTLKIRSTKLEDSAMYFCASAKNTGELFFGEGSRLTVL.

The rearrangement joins TRBV9 to TRBJ2-2; the D gene is possibly TRBD2 (6 bases). CDR1 and CDR2 (germline): SGDLS, YYNGEE. The V end was cut by 0 bases, the J end by 1 base, with 7 bases between. There are 15 residues in the CDR3. CDR3 sequence: CASSVVAVNTGELFF. The CDR3 nucleotides are TGTGCCAGCAGCGTAGTAGCGGTGAACACCGGGGAGCTGTTTTTT.

This clone appeared a few times. The chain carries TRBV12-3 or TRBV12-4 and TRBJ2-7; D not certain. The length of the CDR3 is 15 residues. Trimming removed 6 bases from V and 2 bases from J, with 17 bases in between. As DNA, the CDR3 is TGTGCCAGCAGCCATGGAGCCCAGTTGACCTACGAGCAGTACTTC. Translating gives CASSHGAQLTYEQYF.

This clone was counted many times. This rearrangement joins TRBV18 to TRBJ1-2; 7 bases agree with TRBD1. Germline CDR1 and CDR2: KGHSH and LQKENI. The CDR3 is 17 amino acids. J lost 0 bases, V lost 3 bases, and 10 bases had no gene match. CDR3 loop: CASSPQGGPTANYGYTF. The CDR3 DNA follows: TGTGCCAGCTCACCTCAGGGGGGACCCACCGCTAACTATGGCTACACCTTC. The variable domain in full, completed from reference TRBV18 and TRBJ1-2, reads NAGVMQNPRHLVRRRGQEARLRCSPMKGHSHVYWYRQLPEEGLKFMVYLQKENIIDESGMPKERFSAEFPKEGPSILRIQQVVRGDSAAYFCASSPQGGPTANYGYTFGSGTRLTVV.

V usage is TRBV2 and J usage is TRBJ2-1; 8 bases align to TRBD2. The V and J ends lost 1 base and 4 bases, in that order; junction bases with no gene match: 9. Per the germline V gene, CDR1 is SNHLY and CDR2 is FYNNEI. The CDR3 sequence is 17 residues long. In DNA form, the CDR3 reads TGTGCCAGCAGTGAAGGCACCGGGACTAGAGGTTACAATGAGCAGTTCTTC. It is translated as CASSEGTGTRGYNEQFF.

Sample share makes this clone large. The V and J genes are TRBV6-2 or TRBV6-3 and TRBJ2-1, with D perhaps assigned TRBD1 or TRBD2 (5 bases each). Germline CDR1 reads MNHEY; CDR2 reads SVGEGT. CDR3 length equals 16 residues. V lost 7 bases and J 0 bases, leaving 16 bases between the germline ends. In DNA, the CDR3 is TGTGCCAGCACAACCGGAGAGGGGTACTCCTACAATGAGCAGTTCTTC. Translated, it gives CASTTGEGYSYNEQFF.

As for this clone: This CDR3 is also generated by other DNA sequences in the sample. The chain has TRBV12-3 or TRBV12-4 and TRBJ1-2; 8 bases fit TRBD1. The CDR3 has 14 residues. With V trimmed by 7 bases and J by 7 bases, 11 bases remained unmatched. CDR3: CASTRTGKDGGYTF. The CDR3, as DNA: TGTGCCAGCACGCGGACAGGGAAGGATGGTGGCTACACCTTC.

V usage is TRBV20-1 and J usage is TRBJ1-1, with D perhaps matching TRBD1 (6 bases). The CDR3 covers 15 residues. V was trimmed by 1 base and J by 3 bases, leaving 15 bases between them. The V gene's germline CDR1 is DFQATT and CDR2 SNEGSKA (reference sequence). CDR3 residues: CSARASRGGHTEAFF. The CDR3 bases are TGCAGTGCTAGAGCCTCTCGGGGGGGCCACACTGAAGCTTTCTTT.

This clone has a handful of counts. V and J are TRBV28 and TRBJ2-7; TRBD1 matches 8 bases. This CDR3 region has 15 residues. Germline lookup yields CDR1 MDHEN and CDR2 SYDVKM. V was pared by 5 bases and J by 1 base, with 7 bases of the junction left unmatched. CDR3 bases: TGTGCCAGCAGTATCCTACAGGGGGTGTCCTACGAGCAGTACTTC. Translation: CASSILQGVSYEQYF.

With respect to this clone: This is likely a read error, given that the CDR3 carries no conserved phenylalanine or tryptophan at its end. The gene calls are TRBV6-2 or TRBV6-3 and TRBJ2-1; D is perhaps TRBD2 (5 bases). CDR3 length: 13 amino acids. Looked up from germline, CDR1 is MNHEY and CDR2 is SVGEGT. Between the trimmed V and J ends, which lost 0 bases and 8 bases, there was a span of 8 bases. This CDR3 reads CASSYSGRDEQFL. CDR3 DNA: TGTGCCAGCAGTTACTCAGGGCGGGATGAGCAGTTCCTC.

CDR3 region: CASSWEGWRGRSSSYNEQFF. In DNA form, the CDR3 reads TGTGCCAGCAGTTGGGAAGGGTGGAGAGGCCGATCGAGCTCCTACAATGAGCAGTTCTTC. The rearrangement links TRBV2 to TRBJ2-1, with D unresolved. The CDR3 is made up of 20 amino acids. Trimming took off 5 bases at V and 0 bases at J, with 26 bases between the two ends. Looked up from germline, CDR1 is SNHLY and CDR2 is FYNNEI.

J is TRBJ1-2 and V is TRBV5-1; D unresolved. The CDR3 totals 13 residues. The germline CDR1 and CDR2 sequences are SGHRS and YFSETQ. With 0 bases removed from V and 4 bases from J, the gap between germline ends came to 7 bases. The CDR3 DNA is TGCGCCAGCAGCTTGGTAGGACCCTATGGCTACACCTTC. It encodes CASSLVGPYGYTF.

This clone was recorded a few times. V and J are TRBV11-2 and TRBJ2-2, with D unresolved. Germline V CDR1 and CDR2: SGHAT, FQNNGV. CDR3 length equals 15 residues. The V and J ends lost 5 bases and 3 bases respectively, with 13 bases between them. Here the CDR3 reads CASSKTDLYTGELFF. The CDR3 DNA reads as TGTGCCAGCAGCAAAACAGACCTCTACACCGGGGAGCTGTTTTTT.

This clone was observed a handful of times. The gene calls are TRBV19 and TRBJ2-1, with 8 positions matching TRBD1. CDR3 length equals 15 residues. Germline loops: CDR1 LNHDA, CDR2 SQIVND (reference sequence). With V trimmed by 7 bases and J by 7 bases, 12 bases remained unmatched. As DNA, the CDR3 is TGTGCCAGTAAGCTTACATACAGGGGGATTAATGAGCAGTTCTTC. It encodes CASKLTYRGINEQFF.

The chain joins TRBV7-2 to TRBJ2-7, with D possibly being TRBD1 (5 bases). The CDR3 consists of 14 residues. Between the trimmed V and J ends, which lost 1 base and 3 bases, there was a span of 10 bases. Germline CDR1 and CDR2: SGHTA and FQGNSA. DNA for the CDR3: TGTGCCAGCAGCTTAGATCAACAGGTCTACGAGCAGTACTTC. It is translated as CASSLDQQVYEQYF.

This clone turned up a few times. The V gene is TRBV20-1, the J gene TRBJ1-1, with D uncertain. The ends were cut back, 0 bases at V and 4 bases at J, with 15 bases in the middle. CDR1 DFQATT and CDR2 SNEGSKA come from the germline V gene (reference sequence). This CDR3 has 15 amino acids. In DNA, the CDR3 is TGCAGTGCTAGAGATCCAACAGATCGGGTCACTGAAGCTTTCTTT. Encoded protein: CSARDPTDRVTEAFF.

This clone was detected only a few times. The V and J genes are TRBV7-8 and TRBJ1-2; TRBD1 is a possible D gene (6 bases). CDR1 SGHVS and CDR2 FQNEAQ come from the germline V gene. The CDR3 extends over 16 amino acids. Deletions cut 5 bases from V and 1 base from J, with 17 bases between. CDR3 DNA sequence: TGTGCCAGCAGCCCAGCCGGACAGCGGAGTAACTATGGCTACACCTTC. Translating gives CASSPAGQRSNYGYTF.

V and J are TRBV10-2 and TRBJ2-1; 12 bases agree with TRBD2. Trimming took 2 bases from V and 7 from J; bases not matched to a gene: 3. This CDR3 contains 15 residues. Germline V gene sequence: CDR1 WSHSY, CDR2 SAAADI. CDR3 bases: TGCGCCAGCAGTGAGCTAGCGGGAGGGAAAAATGAGCAGTTCTTC. Translated, it gives CASSELAGGKNEQFF.

This clone appeared a few times. The chain uses TRBV6-1 and TRBJ1-6, with 8 positions matching TRBD1. The CDR3 extends over 13 amino acids. Germline values: CDR1 MNHNS, CDR2 SASEGT. Trimming took 4 bases from V and 10 from J; bases not matched to a gene: 3. CDR3 sequence: CASSGTGYSPLHF. CDR3 nucleotide sequence: TGTGCCAGCAGTGGGACAGGGTACTCACCCCTCCACTTT.